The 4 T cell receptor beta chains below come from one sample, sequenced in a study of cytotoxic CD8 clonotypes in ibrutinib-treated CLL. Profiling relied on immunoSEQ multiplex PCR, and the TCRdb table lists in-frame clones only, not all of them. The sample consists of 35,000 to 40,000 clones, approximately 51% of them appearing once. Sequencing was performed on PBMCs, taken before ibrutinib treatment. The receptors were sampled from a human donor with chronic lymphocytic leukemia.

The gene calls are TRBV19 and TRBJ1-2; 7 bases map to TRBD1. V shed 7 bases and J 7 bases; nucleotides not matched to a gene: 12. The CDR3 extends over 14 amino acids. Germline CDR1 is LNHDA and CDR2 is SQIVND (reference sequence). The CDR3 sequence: CASTAQGDRSGYTF. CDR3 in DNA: TGTGCCAGTACCGCTCAGGGGGATCGAAGTGGCTACACCTTC.

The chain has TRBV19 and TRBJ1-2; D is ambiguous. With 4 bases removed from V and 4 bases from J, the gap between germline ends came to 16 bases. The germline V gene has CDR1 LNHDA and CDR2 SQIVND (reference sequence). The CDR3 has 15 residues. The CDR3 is CASSTASRWSYGYTF. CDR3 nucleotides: TGTGCCAGTAGTACCGCGAGCAGGTGGTCCTATGGCTACACCTTC. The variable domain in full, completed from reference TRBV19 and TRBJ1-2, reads DGGITQSPKYLFRKEGQNVTLSCEQNLNHDAMYWYRQDPGQGLRLIYYSQIVNDFQKGDIAEGYSVSREKKESFPLTVTSAQKNPTAFYLCASSTASRWSYGYTFGSGTRLTVV.

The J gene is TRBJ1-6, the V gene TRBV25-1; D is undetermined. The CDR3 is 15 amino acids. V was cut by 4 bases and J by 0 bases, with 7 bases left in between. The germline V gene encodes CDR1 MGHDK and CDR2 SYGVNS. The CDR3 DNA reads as TGTGCCAGCAGTGTCTCTAGCTCCTATAATTCACCCCTCCACTTT. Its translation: CASSVSSSYNSPLHF.

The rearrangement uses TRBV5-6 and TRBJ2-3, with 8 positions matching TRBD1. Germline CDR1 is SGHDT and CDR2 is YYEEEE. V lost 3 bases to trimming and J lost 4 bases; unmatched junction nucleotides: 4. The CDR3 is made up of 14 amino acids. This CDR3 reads CASSSSGGADTQYF. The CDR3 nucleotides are TGTGCCAGCAGCTCGTCAGGGGGCGCAGATACGCAGTATTTT.